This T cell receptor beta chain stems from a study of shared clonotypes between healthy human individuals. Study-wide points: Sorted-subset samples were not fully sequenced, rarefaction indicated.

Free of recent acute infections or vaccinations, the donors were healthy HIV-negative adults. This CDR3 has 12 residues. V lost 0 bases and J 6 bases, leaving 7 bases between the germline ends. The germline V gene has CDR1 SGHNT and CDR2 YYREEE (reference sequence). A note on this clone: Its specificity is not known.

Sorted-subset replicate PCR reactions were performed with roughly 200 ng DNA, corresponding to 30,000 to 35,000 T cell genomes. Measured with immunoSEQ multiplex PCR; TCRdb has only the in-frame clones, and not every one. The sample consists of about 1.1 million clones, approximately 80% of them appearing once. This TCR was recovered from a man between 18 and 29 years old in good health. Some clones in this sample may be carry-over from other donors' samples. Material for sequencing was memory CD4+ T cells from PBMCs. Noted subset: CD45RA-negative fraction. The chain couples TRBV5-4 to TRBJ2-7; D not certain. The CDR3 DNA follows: TGTGCCAGCAGCTTGGCAGTTGGCGAGCAGTACTTC. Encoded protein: CASSLAVGEQYF. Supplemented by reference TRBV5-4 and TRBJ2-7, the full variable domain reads ETGVTQSPTHLIKTRGQQVTLRCSSQSGHNTVSWYQQALGQGPQFIFQYYREEENGRGNFPPRFSGLQFPNYSSELNVNALELDDSALYLCASSLAVGEQYFGPGTRLTVT.